The present TCR beta chain was sequenced within a study of Ad26.COV2.S vaccination and SARS-CoV-2 variants. Study-level information: In the COV1001 trial, the donor was in the Ad26.COV2.S arm. Intramuscular Ad26.COV2.S doses were given once or twice, 56 days apart.

The V end was cut by 6 bases, the J end by 2 bases, with 10 bases between. This CDR3 has 14 residues. CDR1 LGHNA and CDR2 YSLEER come from the germline V gene. Treatment denoted: roughly 19 received Ad26.COV2.S at low or high dose, single or two shots; roughly five received placebo; per-sample allocation not given. Day 63 after the first vaccine or placebo injection was the time point for sampling. At a Boston site, the person donating was an adult of 18-55 years. Participants' vaccine, an Ad26 vector, delivered Wuhan-strain SARS-CoV-2 spike. The data were produced by immunoSEQ multiplex PCR, yet TCRdb's version contains in-frame clones alone and is incomplete. The sample contains approximately 400,000 clones, more than 75% of which appear only once.

Sequencing used peripheral blood, obtained in a trial of Ad26.COV2.S vaccine versus placebo. This receptor was taken from a person between 18 and 65 years old who received the Ad26.COV2.S COVID-19 vaccine or a placebo. The chain has TRBV4-3 and TRBJ1-4; possible D gene TRBD1, 5 bases. The CDR3 reads CASSLRGTNEKLFF. DNA of the CDR3: TGCGCCAGCAGTCTCCGGGGGACTAATGAAAAACTGTTTTTT.